This T cell receptor beta chain was obtained from a study of T-cell memory formation after mild COVID-19. TCR alpha and TCR beta cDNA libraries with sample barcodes and UMIs came from 5'RACE using constant-segment primers. TCRdb re-called the 5' RACE reads with MiXCR, one entry per CDR3 protein. The data hold 540,000 or so distinct CDR3 sequences, with roughly 22% observed a single time. CDR1 and CDR2 (germline): SQVTM, ANQGSEA. V lost 5 bases to trimming and J lost 2 bases; unmatched junction nucleotides: 13. The CDR3 consists of 16 residues. The material sequenced was PBMCs or a T cell subset sorted from them (not recorded which). The V gene is TRBV29-1, the J gene TRBJ1-1; 8 nucleotides line up with TRBD1. The TCR comes from an adult woman who had mild COVID-19 (a few samples of this study predate the infection). Cell type and time point are not known. CDR3: CSVYLTGALTNTEAFF. The CDR3 DNA reads TGCAGCGTTTACCTGACAGGGGCGCTTACCAACACTGAAGCTTTCTTT.